This T cell receptor (beta chain) emerged from a study of T-cell reconstitution after alpha-beta-depleted transplantation in children. Study-wide results and caveats: There were reportedly several hundred expanded graft clones from which alpha-beta T cells came about two months after transplant. TCRbeta diversity was high at day 60 in some patients (a result of surviving recipient T cells and thymic progenitors). Counts and diversity of T cells one year after transplant came mostly from newly produced T cells.

This clonotype came up a few times. What it binds is unknown. CDR3 length: 15 amino acids. From germline, CDR1 is DFQATT and CDR2 SNEGSKA (reference sequence). V gave up 2 bases and J gave up 7 bases, with 15 bases separating them. It was with unique molecular identifiers that the TCRbeta library was prepared. TCRdb itself ran the PCR reads through MiXCR, one entry per CDR3 protein. Here the sample spans about 980,000 distinct CDR3 sequences, about 29% being singletons. The source of this sequence is a boy in the first two years of life who had a stem cell transplant for SCID, so the T cells may come from the graft donor. The sequencing used PBMCs, mostly from graft donor cells, collected 360 days after TCRalphabeta/CD19-depleted stem cell transplant. V gene TRBV20-1 combines with J gene TRBJ1-6; D perhaps matches TRBD1 (6 bases). The CDR3 is CSARPRGGYNSPLHF. CDR3 in DNA: TGCAGTGCTAGACCCAGGGGTGGCTACAATTCACCCCTCCACTTT.